The table lists the clone carrying this T cell receptor (beta chain) with a few counts. Its specificity is not known. The CDR3 consists of 16 residues. From germline, CDR1 is SGHVS and CDR2 FNYEAQ. Losses at the gene ends were 1 base for V and 6 bases for J; bases not matched to a gene: 6. The primer mix had 60 Vbeta and 13 Jbeta primers. The method was immunoSEQ multiplex PCR; TCRdb's version includes in-frame clones alone and lacks a portion of them. The data hold about 180,000 clones, with 80% observed a single time. Participants comprised healthy donors of bone marrow. Nominally healthy donors provided the samples, though records likely missed some immune exposures. The data derive from a study of cytomegalovirus exposure and HLA in healthy donors. General study results and limits: Later analysis demonstrated an association between a missense DCLRE1C variant and TCR beta V- and J-gene trimming.

The chain links TRBV7-6 to TRBJ2-5, with 12 positions matching TRBD2. This TCR came from a woman aged 25 to 45 in good health and CMV-seronegative. Sequenced input: PBMCs. The CDR3: CASSLGLAGARQTQYF. CDR3 bases: TGTGCCAGCAGCTTAGGACTAGCGGGGGCGCGGCAGACCCAGTACTTC.